One and the same sample provided the 25 T cell receptor beta chains below, sequenced in a study of T cell responses to AZD1222 COVID-19 vaccine. Libraries were prepared by immunoSEQ multiplex PCR; TCRdb keeps only in-frame clonotypes and omits some of them. The data show 95,000 to 150,000 clones, with around 82% seen just once and less than 8% held by the top ten. The input for sequencing was peripheral blood, taken on day 0 of AZD1222 vaccination. The receptors originated from an adult in good health.

This clone has a single count. The chain is built from TRBV28 and TRBJ2-7; 8 nucleotides agree with TRBD1. Germline trimming cut 9 bases from V and 4 bases from J; bases unmatched to any gene: 8. The CDR3 sequence is 13 residues long. Germline lookup yields CDR1 MDHEN and CDR2 SYDVKM. CDR3 amino acids: CASTRTGRYEQYF. In DNA, the CDR3 is TGTGCCAGTACAAGGACAGGGCGATACGAGCAGTACTTC.

The rearrangement joins TRBV7-2 to TRBJ1-1, with no clear D. The CDR3 covers 15 residues. CDR1 and CDR2 (germline): SGHTA, FQGNSA. With 0 bases removed from V and 5 bases from J, the gap between germline ends came to 13 bases. CDR3 nucleotide sequence: TGTGCCAGCAGCTTAGCAGGGAAGGGAGGGACTGAAGCTTTCTTT. This encodes CASSLAGKGGTEAFF.

Turning to this clone: The sample contains more than one DNA sequence encoding this CDR3. The chain links TRBV28 to TRBJ1-2, with a weak D call TRBD1 (5 bases). The CDR3 runs to 12 residues. The germline V and J ends were trimmed by 3 bases and 3 bases, with 5 bases remaining between them. From germline, CDR1 is MDHEN and CDR2 SYDVKM. The CDR3 reads CASSLGDYGYTF. The CDR3 bases are TGTGCCAGCAGTTTGGGGGACTATGGCTACACCTTC.

The rearrangement links TRBV6-6 to TRBJ2-7, with TRBD2 as a possible D gene (6 bases). This CDR3 is 13 amino acids long. Trimming took 10 bases from V and 2 from J, leaving 15 bases between them. CDR1 MNHNY and CDR2 SVGAGI come from the germline V gene (reference sequence). The CDR3 DNA reads TGTGCCACCCTGGGGGGTACGACCTACGAGCAGTACTTC. Protein: CATLGGTTYEQYF.

This chain uses TRBV24-1 with TRBJ1-4; TRBD1 is a possible D gene (6 bases). The CDR3 has 14 amino acids. Germline CDR1 and CDR2: KGHDR and SFDVKD. V was clipped by 9 bases and J by 1 base, with 11 bases between them. This CDR3 reads CATFSGVTNEKLFF. For the CDR3, the DNA is TGTGCCACCTTTTCAGGGGTAACTAATGAAAAACTGTTTTTT.

This clone was seen a single time. This chain links TRBV2 with TRBJ2-5; D gene ambiguous. V was shortened by 0 bases and J by 4 bases, with 3 bases between the two germline ends. Germline assignment: CDR1 SNHLY and CDR2 FYNNEI. This CDR3 comprises 12 residues. For the CDR3, the DNA is TGTGCCAGCAGTGAAGCGACAGAGACCCAGTACTTC. It encodes CASSEATETQYF.

The chain has TRBV3-1 (or the pseudogene TRBV3-2) and TRBJ2-5; D is perhaps TRBD2 (7 bases). The CDR3 contains 16 residues. Germline V CDR1 and CDR2: LGHDT, YNNKEL (reference sequence). Trimming took off 4 bases at V and 5 bases at J, with 20 bases between the two ends. The CDR3 spells CASSPLGGGARETQYF. The CDR3 DNA reads TGTGCCAGCAGCCCTCTTGGAGGGGGGGCTCGGGAGACCCAGTACTTC.

V is TRBV9 and J is TRBJ2-3, with D unresolved. Germline CDR1 reads SGDLS; CDR2 reads YYNGEE. The germline V and J ends were trimmed by 4 bases and 5 bases, with 11 bases remaining between them. There are 13 residues in the CDR3. For the CDR3, the DNA is TGTGCCAGCAGCCTAGAGTCGGGAGATACGCAGTATTTT. Amino acids: CASSLESGDTQYF.

V usage is TRBV9 and J usage is TRBJ1-3, with unresolved D. CDR1 SGDLS and CDR2 YYNGEE come from the germline V gene. Trimming left V 0 bases short and J 0 bases short, with 7 bases between. The length of the CDR3 is 15 residues. This chain's CDR3 is CASSVDAFSGNTIYF. As DNA, the CDR3 is TGTGCCAGCAGCGTAGACGCCTTCTCTGGAAACACCATATATTTT.

The genes are TRBV28 and TRBJ2-7, with D possibly TRBD2 on 7 matching bases. From germline, CDR1 is MDHEN and CDR2 SYDVKM. The CDR3 is 10 amino acids. Here the CDR3 reads CGTGGREQYF. The DNA of the CDR3 is TGTGGGACCGGGGGGCGCGAGCAGTACTTC.

The rearrangement joins TRBV7-8 to TRBJ1-3; no definite D call. V was trimmed by 5 bases and J by 0 bases, leaving 17 bases between them. The length of the CDR3 is 17 residues. CDR1 and CDR2 from the germline V gene are SGHVS and FQNEAQ. The chain's CDR3 is CASSTRHGGLSGNTIYF. CDR3 DNA sequence: TGTGCCAGCAGCACCCGGCACGGAGGACTCTCTGGAAACACCATATATTTT.

In its sample, this clone was seen many times. The sample has other DNA sequences that encode this CDR3 too. The chain has TRBV27 and TRBJ2-1; D assignment may be TRBD1 or TRBD2 (6 bases each). From germline, CDR1 is MNHEY and CDR2 SMNVEV (reference sequence). V gave up 3 bases and J gave up 6 bases, with 15 bases separating them. The CDR3 contains 15 residues. The CDR3 region is CASSLSRGLLNEQFF. The CDR3 nucleotides read TGTGCCAGCAGTTTGAGCCGGGGGCTCCTCAATGAGCAGTTCTTC.

The gene calls are TRBV21-1 and TRBJ1-5. TRBV21-1 is flagged as a pseudogene. This CDR3 region has 12 residues. The CDR3 DNA sequence: TGTGCCAGCGAGCATGTTTGGCAGCCCCAGCATTTT. Residues: CASEHVWQPQHF.

This clone appeared a single time. The CDR3 loop is CASSLGTGTPGNTIYF. The CDR3 bases are TGTGCCAGCAGCTTAGGGACAGGGACGCCTGGAAACACCATATATTTT. The rearrangement links TRBV7-2 to TRBJ1-3, with TRBD1 matching 8 bases. V lost 1 base, J lost 2 bases, and 4 bases stayed unmatched. Germline V CDR1 and CDR2: SGHTA, FQGNSA. The CDR3 sequence is 16 residues long.

This chain connects TRBV6-5 to TRBJ1-5; 9 bases align to TRBD1. Trimming cost V 5 bases and J 4 bases; bases outside gene matches: 6. Germline V gene data show CDR1 as MNHEY and CDR2 as SVGAGI. This CDR3 spans 15 amino acids. The CDR3, as DNA: TGTGCCAGCAGTCCTACAGGGGGCTGGAATCAGCCCCAGCATTTT. Protein: CASSPTGGWNQPQHF.

This chain connects TRBV28 to TRBJ1-3; D unresolved. Germline CDR1 is MDHEN and CDR2 is SYDVKM. V was cut by 6 bases and J by 1 base, with 13 bases left in between. CDR3 length: 15 residues. The CDR3 nucleotides read TGTGCCAGCAGCACCACCCCGGGTTCTGGAAACACCATATATTTT. Its protein is CASSTTPGSGNTIYF.

The chain employs TRBV3-1 (or the pseudogene TRBV3-2) and TRBJ1-2; D gene unclear. The CDR3 extends over 14 amino acids. The germline V and J ends were trimmed by 1 base and 3 bases, with 9 bases remaining between them. CDR1 LGHDT and CDR2 YNNKEL come from the germline V gene (reference sequence). The chain's CDR3 is CASSQGVGHYGYTF. The CDR3 nucleotides read TGTGCCAGCAGCCAAGGGGTGGGTCACTATGGCTACACCTTC.

The CDR3 DNA sequence: TGTGCCATCAGTGAACAAGGGGCGACAACCAGCTACGAGCAGTACTTC. This encodes CAISEQGATTSYEQYF. The V gene is TRBV10-3, the J gene TRBJ2-7, with D perhaps matching TRBD1 (5 bases). Germline values: CDR1 ENHRY, CDR2 SYGVKD. Trimming pared 3 bases from V and 3 bases from J, leaving 18 bases between. This CDR3 contains 16 residues.

J is TRBJ1-5 and V is TRBV9; D possibly corresponds to TRBD1 (6 bases). Germline assignment: CDR1 SGDLS and CDR2 YYNGEE. The CDR3 consists of 20 residues. V was pared by 8 bases and J by 0 bases, with 30 bases between. The CDR3 region is CASSPGAGARLGYSNQPQHF. The CDR3 region has the DNA TGTGCCAGTTCCCCAGGGGCAGGGGCCCGATTGGGATATAGCAATCAGCCCCAGCATTTT.

This chain uses TRBV19 with TRBJ2-2; TRBD1 might be the D (5 bases). The CDR3 is 16 residues long. CDR1 and CDR2 (germline): LNHDA, SQIVND (reference sequence). With 9 bases removed from V and 3 bases from J, the gap between germline ends came to 20 bases. For the CDR3, the DNA is TGTGCCAGCGAGAGAGGCGGCAGGGTGGACACCGGGGAGCTGTTTTTT. Its translation: CASERGGRVDTGELFF.

The chain uses TRBV6-4 and TRBJ2-3; D is tentatively TRBD1 or TRBD2 (5 bases each). CDR1 and CDR2 (germline): MRHNA, SNTAGT. The length of the CDR3 is 14 residues. The V end was cut by 6 bases, the J end by 4 bases, with 14 bases between. CDR3 nucleotides: TGTGCCAGCAGCGTCGAGGGGTCTTCAGATACGCAGTATTTT. It specifies CASSVEGSSDTQYF.

This chain links TRBV5-5 with TRBJ2-2; D gene uncertain. With 4 bases removed from V and 0 bases from J, the gap between germline ends came to 10 bases. Germline CDR1 reads SGHKS; CDR2 reads YYEKEE (reference sequence). This CDR3 is built from 15 residues. CDR3 residues: CASSGDPANTGELFF. The CDR3 DNA is TGTGCCAGCAGCGGGGATCCCGCGAACACCGGGGAGCTGTTTTTT. Full variable domain (missing parts from reference TRBV5-5 and TRBJ2-2): DAGVTQSPTHLIKTRGQQVTLRCSPISGHKSVSWYQQVLGQGPQFIFQYYEKEERGRGNFPDRFSARQFPNYSSELNVNALLLGDSALYLCASSGDPANTGELFFGEGSRLTVL.

This rearrangement joins TRBV25-1 to TRBJ2-7, with 8 bases that match TRBD1. The CDR3 loop spans 14 amino acids. Germline V gene lookup returns CDR1 MGHDK and CDR2 SYGVNS. J lost 2 bases, V lost 4 bases, and 4 bases had no gene match. Here the CDR3 reads CASSGGTGTYEQYF. CDR3 sequence (DNA): TGTGCCAGCAGTGGGGGGACAGGCACCTACGAGCAGTACTTC.

V and J are TRBV4-3 and TRBJ2-2; weak D call: TRBD2 (6 bases). Looked up from germline, CDR1 is LGHNA and CDR2 is YSLEER. V was cut by 6 bases and J by 1 base, with 9 bases left in between. The CDR3 spans 14 residues. The CDR3 reads CASRPGVNTGELFF. The DNA for the CDR3 is TGCGCCAGCAGACCGGGGGTGAACACCGGGGAGCTGTTTTTT.

V usage is TRBV4-2 and J usage is TRBJ2-5, with D perhaps matching TRBD1 or TRBD2 (7 bases each). The germline V gene has CDR1 LGHNA and CDR2 YNFKEQ. The CDR3 contains 15 residues. V was shortened by 1 base and J by 1 base, with 10 bases between the two germline ends. The CDR3 DNA reads TGTGCCAGCAGCCAAGCCAGGGGGGGCCAAGAGACCCAGTACTTC. Encoded protein: CASSQARGGQETQYF.